This T cell receptor beta chain was retrieved from a study of Ad26.COV2.S vaccination and SARS-CoV-2 variants. The CDR3 has 15 residues. Trimming removed 3 bases from V and 6 bases from J; junction bases left unmatched: 5. Germline values: CDR1 LNHDA, CDR2 SQIVND (reference sequence). This sample's treatment: over 15 received Ad26.COV2.S at low or high dose, single or two shots; roughly five received placebo; per-sample allocation not given. Samples came from day 63 after the first vaccine or placebo injection. Data came from immunoSEQ multiplex PCR; TCRdb stores just in-frame clones and leaves some out. The sample holds about 410,000 clones, about 89% seen once.

This specimen consisted of peripheral blood, obtained in a trial of Ad26.COV2.S vaccine versus placebo. The TCR originated in a person aged 18-60 years who received the Ad26.COV2.S COVID-19 vaccine or a placebo. The V and J genes are TRBV19 and TRBJ2-2, with 9 positions matching TRBD2. In DNA, the CDR3 is TGTGCCAGTAGTATTAGCGGGAGTAGTGCCGGGGAGCTGTTTTTT. Translated, it gives CASSISGSSAGELFF.